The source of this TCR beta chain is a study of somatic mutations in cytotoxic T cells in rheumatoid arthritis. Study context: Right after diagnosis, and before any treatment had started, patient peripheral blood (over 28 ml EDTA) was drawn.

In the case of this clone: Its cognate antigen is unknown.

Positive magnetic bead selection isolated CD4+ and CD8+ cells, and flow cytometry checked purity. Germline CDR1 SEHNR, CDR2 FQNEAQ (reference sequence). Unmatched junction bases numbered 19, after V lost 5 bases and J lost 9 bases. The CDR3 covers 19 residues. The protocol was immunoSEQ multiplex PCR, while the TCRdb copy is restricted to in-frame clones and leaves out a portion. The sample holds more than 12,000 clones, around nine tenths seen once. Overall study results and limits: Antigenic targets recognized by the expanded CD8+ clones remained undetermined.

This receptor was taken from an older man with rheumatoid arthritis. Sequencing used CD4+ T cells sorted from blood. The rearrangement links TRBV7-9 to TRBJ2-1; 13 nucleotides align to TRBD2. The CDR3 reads CASSVGLGTSGVRLSEQFF. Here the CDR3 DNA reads TGTGCCAGCAGCGTAGGACTAGGGACTAGCGGGGTCCGATTGAGTGAGCAGTTCTTC.